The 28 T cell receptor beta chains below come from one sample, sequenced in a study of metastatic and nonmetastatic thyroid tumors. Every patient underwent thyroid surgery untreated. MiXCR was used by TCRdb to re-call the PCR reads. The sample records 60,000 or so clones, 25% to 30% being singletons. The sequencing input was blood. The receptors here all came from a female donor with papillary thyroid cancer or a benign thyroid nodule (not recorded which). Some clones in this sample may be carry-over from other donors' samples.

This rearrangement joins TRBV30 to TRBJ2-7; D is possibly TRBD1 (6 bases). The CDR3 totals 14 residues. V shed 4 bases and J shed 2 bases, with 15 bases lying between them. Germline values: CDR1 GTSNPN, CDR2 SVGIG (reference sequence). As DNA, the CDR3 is TGTGCCTGGACGCCTCAGGGGTATCCCTACGAGCAGTACTTC. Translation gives CAWTPQGYPYEQYF. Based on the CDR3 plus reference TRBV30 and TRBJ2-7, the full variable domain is SQTIHQWPATLVQPVGSPLSLECTVEGTSNPNLYWYRQAAGRGLQLLFYSVGIGQISSEVPQNLSASRPQDRQFILSSKKLLLSDSGFYLCAWTPQGYPYEQYFGPGTRLTVT.

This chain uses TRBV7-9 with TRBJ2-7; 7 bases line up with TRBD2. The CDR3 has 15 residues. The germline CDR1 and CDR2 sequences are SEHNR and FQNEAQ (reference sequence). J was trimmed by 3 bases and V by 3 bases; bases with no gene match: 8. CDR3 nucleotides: TGTGCCAGCAGCTTGTTCGCCGAGCGGGACTACGAGCAGTACTTC. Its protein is CASSLFAERDYEQYF.

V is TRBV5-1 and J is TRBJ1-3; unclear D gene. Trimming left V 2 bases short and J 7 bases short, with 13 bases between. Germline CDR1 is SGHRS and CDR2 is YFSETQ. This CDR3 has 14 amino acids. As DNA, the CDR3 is TGCGCCAGCAGCTTTGGGTCCGGGTCGAACACCATATATTTT. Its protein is CASSFGSGSNTIYF.

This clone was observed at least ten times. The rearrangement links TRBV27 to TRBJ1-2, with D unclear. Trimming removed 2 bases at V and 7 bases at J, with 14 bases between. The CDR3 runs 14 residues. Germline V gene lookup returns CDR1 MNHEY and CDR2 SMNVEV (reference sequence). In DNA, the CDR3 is TGTGCCAGCAGTTTAAGCCGGGGAGCGGTTGGCTACACCTTC. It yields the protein CASSLSRGAVGYTF.

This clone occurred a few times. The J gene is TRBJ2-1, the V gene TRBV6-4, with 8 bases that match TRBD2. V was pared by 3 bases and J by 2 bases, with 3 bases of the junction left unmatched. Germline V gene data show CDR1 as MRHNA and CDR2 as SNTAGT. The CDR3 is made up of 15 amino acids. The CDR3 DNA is TGTGCCAGCAGTGAACTAGCGGCTACCTACAATGAGCAGTTCTTC. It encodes CASSELAATYNEQFF.

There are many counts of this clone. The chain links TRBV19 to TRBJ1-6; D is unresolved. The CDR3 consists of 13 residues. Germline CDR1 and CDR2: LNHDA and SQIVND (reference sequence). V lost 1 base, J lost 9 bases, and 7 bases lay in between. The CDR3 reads CASSIVATSPLHF. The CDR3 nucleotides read TGTGCCAGTAGTATAGTGGCCACTTCACCCCTCCACTTT. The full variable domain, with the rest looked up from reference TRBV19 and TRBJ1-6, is DGGITQSPKYLFRKEGQNVTLSCEQNLNHDAMYWYRQDPGQGLRLIYYSQIVNDFQKGDIAEGYSVSREKKESFPLTVTSAQKNPTAFYLCASSIVATSPLHFGNGTRLTVT.

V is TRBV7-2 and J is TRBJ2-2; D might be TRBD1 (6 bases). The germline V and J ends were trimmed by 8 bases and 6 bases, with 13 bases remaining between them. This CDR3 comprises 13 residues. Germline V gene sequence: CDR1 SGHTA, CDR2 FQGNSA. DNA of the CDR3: TGTGCCAGCGTCCTACAGGGTCCCGGGGAGCTGTTTTTT. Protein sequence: CASVLQGPGELFF.

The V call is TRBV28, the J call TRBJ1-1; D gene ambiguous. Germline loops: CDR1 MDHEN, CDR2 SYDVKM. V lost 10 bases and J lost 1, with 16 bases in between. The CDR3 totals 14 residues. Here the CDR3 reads CATNPPGENTEAFF. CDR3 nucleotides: TGTGCCACCAACCCCCCCGGGGAGAACACTGAAGCTTTCTTT.

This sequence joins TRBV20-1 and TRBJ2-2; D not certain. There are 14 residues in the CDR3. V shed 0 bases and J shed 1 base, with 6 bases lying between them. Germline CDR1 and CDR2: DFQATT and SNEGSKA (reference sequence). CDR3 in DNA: TGCAGTGCTAGAGAAGGCGAGAACACCGGGGAGCTGTTTTTT. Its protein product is CSAREGENTGELFF.

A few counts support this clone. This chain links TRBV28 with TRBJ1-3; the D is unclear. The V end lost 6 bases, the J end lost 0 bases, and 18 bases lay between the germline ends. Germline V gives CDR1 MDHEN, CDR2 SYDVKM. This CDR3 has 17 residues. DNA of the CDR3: TGTGCCAGCAGAACGGGAGAGGGAATCCGCTCTGGAAACACCATATATTTT. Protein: CASRTGEGIRSGNTIYF.

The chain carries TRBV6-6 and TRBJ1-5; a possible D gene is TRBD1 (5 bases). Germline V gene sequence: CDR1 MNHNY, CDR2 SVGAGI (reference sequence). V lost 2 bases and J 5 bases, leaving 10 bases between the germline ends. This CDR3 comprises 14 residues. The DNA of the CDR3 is TGTGCCAGCAGTTACGGGACGGGATATCAGCCCCAGCATTTT. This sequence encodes CASSYGTGYQPQHF.

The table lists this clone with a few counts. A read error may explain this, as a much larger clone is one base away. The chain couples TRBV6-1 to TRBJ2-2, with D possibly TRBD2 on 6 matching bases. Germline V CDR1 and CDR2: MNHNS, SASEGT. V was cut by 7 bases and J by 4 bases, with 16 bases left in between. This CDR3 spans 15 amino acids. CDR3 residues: CASILFRTITGELFF. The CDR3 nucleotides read TGTGCCAGCATCCTCTTTCGGACTATCACCGGGGAGCTGTTTTTT.

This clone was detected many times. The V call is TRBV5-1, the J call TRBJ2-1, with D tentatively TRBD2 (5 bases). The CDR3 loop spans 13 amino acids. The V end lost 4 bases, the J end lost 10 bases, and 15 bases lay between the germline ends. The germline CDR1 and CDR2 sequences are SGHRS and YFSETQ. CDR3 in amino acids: CASSPELGDEQFF. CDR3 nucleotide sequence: TGCGCCAGCAGCCCGGAACTAGGTGACGAGCAGTTCTTC.

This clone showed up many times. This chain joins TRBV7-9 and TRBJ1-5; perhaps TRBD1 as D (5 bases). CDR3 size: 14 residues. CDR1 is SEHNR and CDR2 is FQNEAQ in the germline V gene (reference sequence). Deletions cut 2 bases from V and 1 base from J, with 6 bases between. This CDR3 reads CASSLWDSNQPQHF. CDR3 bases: TGTGCCAGCAGCTTATGGGACAGCAATCAGCCCCAGCATTTT.

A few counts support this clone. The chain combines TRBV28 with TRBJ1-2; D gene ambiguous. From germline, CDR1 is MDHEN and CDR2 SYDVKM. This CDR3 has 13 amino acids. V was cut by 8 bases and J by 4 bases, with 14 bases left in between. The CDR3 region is CASVDDRVYGYTF. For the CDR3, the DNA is TGTGCCAGCGTGGACGACCGTGTCTATGGCTACACCTTC.

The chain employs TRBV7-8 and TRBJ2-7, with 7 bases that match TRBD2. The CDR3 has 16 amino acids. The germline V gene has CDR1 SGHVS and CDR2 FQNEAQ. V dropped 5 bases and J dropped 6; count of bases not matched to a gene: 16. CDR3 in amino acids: CASSMGEGLHLAEQYF. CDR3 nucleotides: TGTGCCAGCAGCATGGGGGAGGGCCTACACCTCGCCGAGCAGTACTTC.

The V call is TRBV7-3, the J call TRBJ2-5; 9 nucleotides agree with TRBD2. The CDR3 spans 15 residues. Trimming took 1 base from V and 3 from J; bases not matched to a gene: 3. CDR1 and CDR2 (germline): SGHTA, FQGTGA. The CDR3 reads CASSLRAGGEETQYF. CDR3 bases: TGTGCCAGCAGCTTAAGGGCGGGAGGGGAAGAGACCCAGTACTTC. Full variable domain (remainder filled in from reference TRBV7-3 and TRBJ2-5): GAGVSQTPSNKVTEKGKYVELRCDPISGHTALYWYRQSLGQGPEFLIYFQGTGAADDSGLPNDRFFAVRPEGSVSTLKIQRTERGDSAVYLCASSLRAGGEETQYFGPGTRLLVL.

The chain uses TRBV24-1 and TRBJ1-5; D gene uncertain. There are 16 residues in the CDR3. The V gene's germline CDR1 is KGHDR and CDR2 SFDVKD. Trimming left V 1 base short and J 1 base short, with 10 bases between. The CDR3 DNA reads TGTGCCACCAGTGATTTACGGACCGACAGCAATCAGCCCCAGCATTTT. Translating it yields CATSDLRTDSNQPQHF.

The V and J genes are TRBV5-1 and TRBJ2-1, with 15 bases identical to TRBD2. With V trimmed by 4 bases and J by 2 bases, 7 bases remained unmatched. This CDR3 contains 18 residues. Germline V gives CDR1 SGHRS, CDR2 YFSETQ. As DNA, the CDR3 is TGCGCCAGCAGCCGGGGACTAGCGGGGGGACGGACCTACAATGAGCAGTTCTTC. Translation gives CASSRGLAGGRTYNEQFF.

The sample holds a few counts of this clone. DNA of the CDR3: TGTGCCAGCAGTGAATTAACCCGGGGCGGGGAGCTGTTTTTT. The encoded protein is CASSELTRGGELFF. The V and J genes are TRBV25-1 and TRBJ2-2, with a weak D call TRBD2 (5 bases). V dropped 1 base and J dropped 7 bases, with 10 bases sitting between them. Germline CDR1 MGHDK, CDR2 SYGVNS. CDR3 length: 14 amino acids.

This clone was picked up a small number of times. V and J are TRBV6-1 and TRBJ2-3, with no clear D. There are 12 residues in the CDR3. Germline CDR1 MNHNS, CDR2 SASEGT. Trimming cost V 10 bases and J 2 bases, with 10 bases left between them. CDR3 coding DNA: TGTGCCACCCATCCGGTCACAGATACGCAGTATTTT. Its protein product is CATHPVTDTQYF.

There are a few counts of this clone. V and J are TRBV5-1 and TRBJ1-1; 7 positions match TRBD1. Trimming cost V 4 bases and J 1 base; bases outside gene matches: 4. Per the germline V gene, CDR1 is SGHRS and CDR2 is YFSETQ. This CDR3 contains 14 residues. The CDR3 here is CASSGGQRNTEAFF. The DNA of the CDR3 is TGCGCCAGCAGCGGGGGACAGAGGAACACTGAAGCTTTCTTT.

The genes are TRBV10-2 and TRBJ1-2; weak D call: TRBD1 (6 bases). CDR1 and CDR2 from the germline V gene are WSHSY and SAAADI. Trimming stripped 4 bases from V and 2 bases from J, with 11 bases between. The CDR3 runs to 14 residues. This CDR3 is CASSATGPNYGYTF. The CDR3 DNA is TGCGCCAGCAGTGCGACAGGCCCGAACTATGGCTACACCTTC.

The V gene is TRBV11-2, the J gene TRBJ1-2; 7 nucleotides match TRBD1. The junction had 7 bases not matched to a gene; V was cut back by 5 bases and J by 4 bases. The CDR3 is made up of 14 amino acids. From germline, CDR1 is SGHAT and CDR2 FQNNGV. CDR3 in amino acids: CASSVSGTVYGYTF. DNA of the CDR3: TGTGCCAGCAGCGTATCCGGGACAGTCTATGGCTACACCTTC.

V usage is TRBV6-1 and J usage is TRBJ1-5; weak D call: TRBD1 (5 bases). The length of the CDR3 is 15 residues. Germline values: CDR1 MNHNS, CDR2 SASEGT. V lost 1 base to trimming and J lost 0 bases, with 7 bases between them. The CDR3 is CASSEGTFSNQPQHF. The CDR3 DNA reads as TGTGCCAGCAGTGAAGGGACATTTAGCAATCAGCCCCAGCATTTT.

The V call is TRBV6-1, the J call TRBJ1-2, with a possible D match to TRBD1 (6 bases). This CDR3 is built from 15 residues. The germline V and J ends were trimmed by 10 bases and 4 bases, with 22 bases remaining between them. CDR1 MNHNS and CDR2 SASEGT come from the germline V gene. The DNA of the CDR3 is TGTGCCATCAGATTCGACAGGCCCAGGGTCTATGGCTACACCTTC. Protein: CAIRFDRPRVYGYTF.

The CDR3 region is CASSGQGAWYGYTF. In nucleotides, the CDR3 is TGTGCCAGCAGTGGACAGGGGGCTTGGTATGGCTACACCTTC. V is TRBV6-1 and J is TRBJ1-2; 10 bases are a match to TRBD1. Germline CDR1 MNHNS, CDR2 SASEGT. The ends lost 4 bases at V and 5 bases at J; junction bases unmatched: 4. The CDR3 totals 14 residues.

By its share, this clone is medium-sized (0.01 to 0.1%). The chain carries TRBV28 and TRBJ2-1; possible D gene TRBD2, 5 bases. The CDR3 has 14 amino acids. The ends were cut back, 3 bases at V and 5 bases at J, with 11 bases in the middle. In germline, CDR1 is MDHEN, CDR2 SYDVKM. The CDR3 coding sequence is TGTGCCAGCAGTTTTAGACCGGGGAACAATGAGCAGTTCTTC. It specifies CASSFRPGNNEQFF.